This T cell receptor beta chain originates from a study of glioma-infiltrating T cells. Amplification of TCR alpha and beta CDR3 regions from RNA used iRepertoire nested multiplex PCR. TCRdb re-called the multiplex PCR reads with MiXCR, one entry per CDR3 protein. This repertoire shows under 50,000 distinct CDR3 sequences, around 20% found once; its top ten account for more than 5.5%. V gave up 4 bases and J gave up 2 bases, with 13 bases separating them. The germline V gene has CDR1 SGHRS and CDR2 YFSETQ. The length of the CDR3 is 14 residues. This clonotype was seen many times. The chain combines TRBV5-1 with TRBJ2-7; D is unclear. The sequence was collected from a human donor with low-grade glioma or glioblastoma, undergoing nonglioma brain surgery, or in good health (not recorded which). The sequencing input was glioma tissue, nonneoplastic brain tissue, or PBMCs (not recorded which). Written as DNA, the CDR3 is TGCGCCAGCAGCCCCACCGCCGAGACCTACGAGCAGTACTTC. This sequence encodes CASSPTAETYEQYF. Combining the CDR3 with reference TRBV5-1 and TRBJ2-7 gives the whole variable domain KAGVTQTPRYLIKTRGQQVTLSCSPISGHRSVSWYQQTPGQGLQFLFEYFSETQRNKGNFPGRFSGRQFSNSRSEMNVSTLELGDSALYLCASSPTAETYEQYFGPGTRLTVT.